Listed below are T cell receptor beta chains from one sample, sequenced in a study of blood T cell repertoires in COVID-19. Method: immunoSEQ multiplex PCR; TCRdb's copy keeps in-frame clones and lacks some. The profile covers hundreds of thousands of clones, with 70% to 90% appearing a single time and roughly 1.4% taken by the ten largest. Source material: peripheral blood. The receptors shown here come from a woman under 40 with active or convalescent COVID-19. The CDR3 runs from the conserved cysteine through the conserved F or W. The order of the fields is J gene, V gene, D gene, clone size, CDR3 DNA, CDR3 protein. A D gene is named only where the DNA matches it firmly. Clone size, where shown, is once, few, many, or a class for clones that have expanded.

>TRBJ1-1|TRBV4-1|TRBD1|NA
TGCGCCAGCAGCCCTCGACAGGGTCTCGCTACGAACACTGAAGCTTTCTTT
CASSPRQGLATNTEAFF
>TRBJ1-4|TRBV28|TRBD1|NA
TGTGCCAGCGGTTGGGGACAGGGACAGGAAAAACTGTTTTTT
CASGWGQGQEKLFF
>TRBJ2-3|TRBV18|NA|NA
TGTGCCAGCTCACCTTCGACTCGATGGCACGCCACAGATACGCAGTATTTT
CASSPSTRWHATDTQYF
>TRBJ2-1|TRBV15|NA|NA
TGTGCCACCAGCAGAGACAGGGGAGTTGGTTACAATGAGCAGTTCTTC
CATSRDRGVGYNEQFF
>TRBJ2-1|TRBV4-2|TRBD2|once
TGTGCCAGCAGCCAAGGACTAGCGGGGGGTGTGCAGTTCTTC
CASSQGLAGGVQFF
>TRBJ1-5|TRBV6-1|TRBD1|NA
TGTGCCAGCAGTGGGGGGCAGGGGGCGATTCAGGGCAATCAGCCCCAGCATTTT
CASSGGQGAIQGNQPQHF
>TRBJ2-1|TRBV5-5|NA|NA
TGTGCCAGCAGCTTGAGCGGGCCCTACAATGAGCAGTTCTTC
CASSLSGPYNEQFF
>TRBJ2-1|TRBV27|NA|NA
TGTGCCAGTCGACGGGACTACAATGAGCAGTTCTTC
CASRRDYNEQFF
>TRBJ1-2|TRBV4-1|TRBD1|NA
TGCGCCAGCAGCCAAGGGACAGGGGGTCCCCTGAGCTATGGCTACACCTTC
CASSQGTGGPLSYGYTF
>TRBJ1-4|TRBV15|NA|NA
TGTGCCACCAGCACACGAGTTGCAACTAATGAAAAACTGTTTTTT
CATSTRVATNEKLFF
>TRBJ1-1|TRBV7-9|NA|NA
TGTGCCAGCAGCGCCCCCAGGGGTGAAGCTTTCTTT
CASSAPRGEAFF
>TRBJ2-3|TRBV6-1|TRBD2|NA
TGTGCCAGCAGTGAACTGGCGGGAGAAAAAGATACGCAGTATTTT
CASSELAGEKDTQYF
>TRBJ1-5|TRBV6-5|TRBD1|NA
TGTGCCAGCAGTTCACAGGGGGCCGGGTTGTTTCAGCCCCAGCATTTT
CASSSQGAGLFQPQHF
>TRBJ2-1|TRBV10-3|TRBD1|few
TGTGCCATCAGTGGGGGACAGGGTGCATACAATGAGCAGTTCTTC
CAISGGQGAYNEQFF
>TRBJ2-5|TRBV30|NA|NA
TGTGCCTGGAGTCTCCCCTCAGGGGTGGTTTGGGAGACCCAGTACTTC
CAWSLPSGVVWETQYF
>TRBJ2-6|TRBV18|TRBD1|NA
TGTGCCAGCTCACCATTTGGGACAGGGGATGGATCTGGGGCCAACGTCCTGACTTTC
CASSPFGTGDGSGANVLTF